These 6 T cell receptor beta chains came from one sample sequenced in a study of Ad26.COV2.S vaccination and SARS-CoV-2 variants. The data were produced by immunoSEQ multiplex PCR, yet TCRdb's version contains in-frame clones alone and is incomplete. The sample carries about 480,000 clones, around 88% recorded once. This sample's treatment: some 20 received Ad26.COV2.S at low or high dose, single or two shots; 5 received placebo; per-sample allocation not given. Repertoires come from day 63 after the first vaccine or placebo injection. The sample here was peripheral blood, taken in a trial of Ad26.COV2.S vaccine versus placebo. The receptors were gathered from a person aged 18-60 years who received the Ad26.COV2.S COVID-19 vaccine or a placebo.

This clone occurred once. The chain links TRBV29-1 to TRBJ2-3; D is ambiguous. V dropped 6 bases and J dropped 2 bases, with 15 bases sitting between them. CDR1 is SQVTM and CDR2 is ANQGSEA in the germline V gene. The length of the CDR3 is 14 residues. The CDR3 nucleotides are TGCAGCGTGGGGAAACACCAATTCACAGATACGCAGTATTTT. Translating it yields CSVGKHQFTDTQYF.

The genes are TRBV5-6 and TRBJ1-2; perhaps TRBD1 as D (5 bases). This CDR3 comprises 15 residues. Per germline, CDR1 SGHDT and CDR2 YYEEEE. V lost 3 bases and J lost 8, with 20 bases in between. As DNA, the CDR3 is TGTGCCAGCAGCTCGGAGGGACTGTCCTTGAGGGGCTACACCTTC. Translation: CASSSEGLSLRGYTF.

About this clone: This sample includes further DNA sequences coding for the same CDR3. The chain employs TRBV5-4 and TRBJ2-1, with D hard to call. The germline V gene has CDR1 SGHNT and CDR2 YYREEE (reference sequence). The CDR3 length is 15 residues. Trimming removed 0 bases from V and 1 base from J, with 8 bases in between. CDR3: CASSLELGSYNEQFF. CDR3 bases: TGTGCCAGCAGCTTGGAACTGGGGTCCTACAATGAGCAGTTCTTC.

This chain's CDR3 is CASTLQGWNQPQHF. The DNA for the CDR3 is TGTGCCAGCACCCTACAGGGATGGAATCAGCCCCAGCATTTT. The J gene is TRBJ1-5, the V gene TRBV28; TRBD1 is a possible D gene (6 bases). CDR3 size: 14 residues. Germline CDR1 is MDHEN and CDR2 is SYDVKM. V dropped 7 bases and J dropped 4 bases, with 14 bases sitting between them.

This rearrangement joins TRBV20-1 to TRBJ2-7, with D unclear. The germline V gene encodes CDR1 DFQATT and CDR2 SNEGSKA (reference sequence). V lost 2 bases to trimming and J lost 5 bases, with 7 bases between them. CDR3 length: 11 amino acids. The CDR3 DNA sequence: TGCAGTGCTAGAAGGCTTAACGAGCAGTACTTC. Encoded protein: CSARRLNEQYF.

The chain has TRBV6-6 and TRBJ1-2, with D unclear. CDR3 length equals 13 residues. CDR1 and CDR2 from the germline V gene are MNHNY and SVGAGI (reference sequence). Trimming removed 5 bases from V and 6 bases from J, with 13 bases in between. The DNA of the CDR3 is TGTGCCAGCAGTCAAGTGGCTGCTAATGGCTACACCTTC. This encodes CASSQVAANGYTF.